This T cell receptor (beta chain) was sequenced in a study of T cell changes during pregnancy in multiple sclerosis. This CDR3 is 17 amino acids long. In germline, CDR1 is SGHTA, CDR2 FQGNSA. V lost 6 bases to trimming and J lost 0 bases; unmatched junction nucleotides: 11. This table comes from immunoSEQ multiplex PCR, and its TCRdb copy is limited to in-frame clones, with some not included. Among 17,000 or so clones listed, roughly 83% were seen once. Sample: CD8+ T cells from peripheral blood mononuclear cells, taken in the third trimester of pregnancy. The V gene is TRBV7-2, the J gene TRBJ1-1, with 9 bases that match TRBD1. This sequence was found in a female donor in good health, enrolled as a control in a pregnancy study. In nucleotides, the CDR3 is TGTGCCAGCAGGTCCCTGGGACAGGGCCTCCTGAACACTGAAGCTTTCTTT. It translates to CASRSLGQGLLNTEAFF.